This TCR beta chain was identified in a study of graft-versus-host responses after intestinal transplantation. For the study at large: Each transplant was multivisceral, liver-intestinal, or isolated intestinal.

About this clone itself: What it recognizes is unknown.

TCRdb keeps only in-frame clones here, not all; method: immunoSEQ multiplex PCR. The table shows about 89,000 clones, with less than 95% occurring only once. The CDR3 spans 15 residues. Per the germline V gene, CDR1 is ENHRY and CDR2 is SYGVKD. The V and J ends lost 4 bases and 4 bases, in that order; junction bases with no gene match: 8. The sequence came from a human donor who was the organ donor for an intestinal transplant. Specimen: unstimulated CD4+ T cells sorted from spleen or lymph node cells, collected before transplant. The chain employs TRBV10-3 and TRBJ2-5, with 8 bases that match TRBD1. In nucleotides, the CDR3 is TGTGCCATCAGTGGCGATACAGGGGGTCGAGAGACCCAGTACTTC. It yields the protein CAISGDTGGRETQYF.